Following are 27 T cell receptor beta chains from one sample sequenced in a study of control samples from healthy donors and cancer patients. The protocol was immunoSEQ multiplex PCR, while the TCRdb copy is restricted to in-frame clones and leaves out a portion. Of around 170,000 clones detected, more than 90% appear once; the ten largest clones hold around 1.4%. The sample taken for sequencing was blood. These receptors were obtained from a man younger than 45 in good health.

This rearrangement joins TRBV5-6 to TRBJ2-2; D is undetermined. The CDR3 length is 13 residues. V dropped 0 bases and J dropped 4 bases, with 4 bases sitting between them. Germline V gene lookup returns CDR1 SGHDT and CDR2 YYEEEE. In DNA form, the CDR3 reads TGTGCCAGCAGCTTGGGCCCCACCGGGGAGCTGTTTTTT. Amino acids: CASSLGPTGELFF.

The V gene is TRBV2, the J gene TRBJ1-5; D gene uncertain. CDR3 length: 14 amino acids. The germline V gene encodes CDR1 SNHLY and CDR2 FYNNEI. V was pared by 4 bases and J by 2 bases, with 9 bases between. The DNA of the CDR3 is TGTGCCAGCAGTGTCGGGTTGGGCAATCAGCCCCAGCATTTT. Translation gives CASSVGLGNQPQHF.

The V call is TRBV4-1, the J call TRBJ1-2; no definite D call. V lost 0 bases and J 0 bases, leaving 8 bases between the germline ends. The CDR3 consists of 15 residues. The germline CDR1 and CDR2 sequences are MGHRA and YSYEKL. Written as DNA, the CDR3 is TGCGCCAGCAGCCAAGAAGGGTGGACTAACTATGGCTACACCTTC. Its translation is CASSQEGWTNYGYTF.

The V and J genes are TRBV3-1 (or the pseudogene TRBV3-2) and TRBJ2-4, with D tentatively TRBD2 (6 bases). The length of the CDR3 is 16 residues. Germline lookup yields CDR1 LGHDT and CDR2 YNNKEL (reference sequence). V was clipped by 1 base and J by 1 base, with 11 bases between them. In DNA, the CDR3 is TGTGCCAGCAGCCAAGGGCGGGAAGCGGCCAAAAACATTCAGTACTTC. Translated: CASSQGREAAKNIQYF.

V usage is TRBV10-3 and J usage is TRBJ2-3, with TRBD2 identical over 9 bases. This CDR3 is 16 amino acids long. V lost 3 bases, J lost 4 bases, and 8 bases stayed unmatched. Looked up from germline, CDR1 is ENHRY and CDR2 is SYGVKD. The CDR3 protein is CAISEGAGGVADTQYF. DNA for the CDR3: TGTGCCATCAGTGAAGGAGCGGGAGGCGTCGCAGATACGCAGTATTTT.

V and J are TRBV5-6 and TRBJ2-7; D gene uncertain. Germline lookup yields CDR1 SGHDT and CDR2 YYEEEE. This CDR3 region has 12 residues. V lost 4 bases to trimming and J lost 6 bases, with 11 bases between them. The CDR3 protein is CASSALAGEQYF. In DNA form, the CDR3 reads TGTGCCAGCAGCGCCTTGGCAGGCGAGCAGTACTTC.

To note about this clone: The sample holds other DNA sequences that translate to the same CDR3. The CDR3 loop reads CASSFSTEAFF. In DNA form, the CDR3 reads TGTGCCAGCAGTTTTAGTACTGAAGCTTTCTTT. This rearrangement joins TRBV12-3 or TRBV12-4 to TRBJ1-1, with D hard to call. The CDR3 runs 11 residues. V gave up 3 bases and J gave up 5 bases, with 4 bases separating them.

The chain has TRBV5-4 and TRBJ1-3; 8 nucleotides align to TRBD1. This CDR3 contains 17 residues. The junction had 9 bases not matched to a gene; V was cut back by 4 bases and J by 0 bases. In germline, CDR1 is SGHNT, CDR2 YYREEE (reference sequence). The CDR3 sequence: CASSASLTGGSGNTIYF. The CDR3 DNA reads TGTGCCAGCAGCGCAAGCCTTACAGGGGGCTCTGGAAACACCATATATTTT. Filled out from reference TRBV5-4 and TRBJ1-3, the complete variable domain reads ETGVTQSPTHLIKTRGQQVTLRCSSQSGHNTVSWYQQALGQGPQFIFQYYREEENGRGNFPPRFSGLQFPNYSSELNVNALELDDSALYLCASSASLTGGSGNTIYFGEGSWLTVV.

This clone was seen once. V gene TRBV9 combines with J gene TRBJ1-2, with a weak D call TRBD1 (5 bases). The CDR3 loop spans 15 amino acids. The germline V gene encodes CDR1 SGDLS and CDR2 YYNGEE. Trimming took off 3 bases at V and 4 bases at J, with 16 bases between the two ends. CDR3 residues: CASSEQASHLYGYTF. The CDR3 nucleotides read TGTGCCAGCAGCGAACAGGCGTCCCACCTCTATGGCTACACCTTC.

This chain links TRBV3-1 (or the pseudogene TRBV3-2) with TRBJ2-7, with D unclear. Trimming left V 1 base short and J 7 bases short, with 2 bases between. The CDR3 contains 10 residues. Germline V CDR1 and CDR2: LGHDT, YNNKEL (reference sequence). The DNA for the CDR3 is TGTGCCAGCAGCCAAGGGGAGCAGTACTTC. Its translation: CASSQGEQYF.

The chain couples TRBV5-4 to TRBJ1-5; possibly TRBD1 for D (5 bases). CDR3 length: 14 amino acids. The ends were cut back, 0 bases at V and 7 bases at J, with 11 bases in the middle. CDR1 and CDR2 from the germline V gene are SGHNT and YYREEE (reference sequence). Here the CDR3 DNA reads TGTGCCAGCAGCTTGGGGGGGAGAGGACAGCCCCAGCATTTT. It codes for CASSLGGRGQPQHF.

The chain joins TRBV19 to TRBJ2-3; 8 bases agree with TRBD2. Germline V CDR1 and CDR2: LNHDA, SQIVND (reference sequence). The CDR3 has 14 amino acids. After removal of 5 bases from V and 9 bases from J, the junction contained 10 bases not matched to a gene. CDR3 in amino acids: CASSSGGARGTQYF. The CDR3 DNA sequence: TGTGCCAGTAGTTCCGGGGGGGCGAGGGGGACGCAGTATTTT. Full variable domain (outside the CDR3, taken from reference TRBV19 and TRBJ2-3): DGGITQSPKYLFRKEGQNVTLSCEQNLNHDAMYWYRQDPGQGLRLIYYSQIVNDFQKGDIAEGYSVSREKKESFPLTVTSAQKNPTAFYLCASSSGGARGTQYFGPGTRLTVL.

This clone was observed a handful of times. The CDR3 spells CASSQTGSNEKLFF. The CDR3 DNA is TGTGCCAGCAGCCAGACCGGGAGTAATGAAAAACTGTTTTTT. The chain links TRBV5-4 to TRBJ1-4; no firm D call. The CDR3 has 14 residues. V dropped 4 bases and J dropped 4 bases, with 11 bases sitting between them. Per germline, CDR1 SGHNT and CDR2 YYREEE (reference sequence).

This chain uses TRBV19 with TRBJ1-6; D remains ambiguous. The V gene's germline CDR1 is LNHDA and CDR2 SQIVND (reference sequence). The CDR3 totals 14 residues. V shed 7 bases and J shed 6 bases, with 13 bases lying between them. The CDR3 protein is CASMWSNSNSPLHF. In nucleotides, the CDR3 is TGTGCCAGTATGTGGAGCAACAGTAATTCACCCCTCCACTTT.

This chain links TRBV19 with TRBJ1-1, with D possibly matching TRBD1 (5 bases). V lost 7 bases and J 6 bases, leaving 27 bases between the germline ends. The CDR3 sequence is 17 residues long. Germline values: CDR1 LNHDA, CDR2 SQIVND (reference sequence). In DNA form, the CDR3 reads TGTGCCAGTACTCGAAAAGGACATATCACGGCTGTGGCTGAAGCTTTCTTT. Amino acid sequence: CASTRKGHITAVAEAFF.

This sequence joins TRBV4-3 and TRBJ1-6; D might be TRBD1 (6 bases). V lost 1 base and J 7 bases, leaving 14 bases between the germline ends. This CDR3 is 16 amino acids long. Germline CDR1 reads LGHNA; CDR2 reads YSLEER. CDR3 protein: CASSQARGDRNSPLHF. The CDR3 DNA is TGCGCCAGCAGCCAAGCGAGGGGGGATCGGAATTCACCCCTCCACTTT.

The chain couples TRBV13 to TRBJ1-1, with D unresolved. V lost 6 bases, J lost 4 bases, and 9 bases lay in between. This CDR3 is built from 12 residues. The V gene's germline CDR1 is PRHDT and CDR2 FYEKMQ (reference sequence). The CDR3 loop reads CASSQGSTEAFF. The CDR3 region has the DNA TGTGCCAGCAGTCAAGGATCCACTGAAGCTTTCTTT.

The V call is TRBV6-5, the J call TRBJ1-2; a possible D gene is TRBD1 (6 bases). This CDR3 spans 15 amino acids. The germline CDR1 and CDR2 sequences are MNHEY and SVGAGI. Trimming stripped 0 bases from V and 2 bases from J, with 10 bases between. The CDR3 protein is CASSYSGGRNYGYTF. The CDR3 DNA reads TGTGCCAGCAGTTACTCGGGGGGCCGCAACTATGGCTACACCTTC.

The rearrangement links TRBV19 to TRBJ1-5; a possible D gene is TRBD1 (6 bases). The CDR3 is 16 residues long. V was cut by 1 base and J by 5 bases, with 15 bases left in between. Germline values: CDR1 LNHDA, CDR2 SQIVND (reference sequence). This chain's CDR3 is CASSIVLGGSHQPQHF. The CDR3 nucleotides read TGTGCCAGTAGTATAGTTCTGGGGGGCAGCCATCAGCCCCAGCATTTT.

CDR3 sequence: CASSQQAGVGTQYF. The CDR3 nucleotides are TGCGCCAGCAGCCAACAAGCGGGAGTCGGTACGCAGTATTTT. This chain connects TRBV4-1 to TRBJ2-3; 8 bases map to TRBD2. Germline trimming cut 2 bases from V and 8 bases from J; bases unmatched to any gene: 6. The CDR3 has 14 amino acids. In germline, CDR1 is MGHRA, CDR2 YSYEKL.

The chain carries TRBV7-2 and TRBJ1-1; unclear D gene. Germline V gives CDR1 SGHTA, CDR2 FQGNSA. The CDR3 totals 16 residues. V lost 5 bases, J lost 5 bases, and 21 bases lay in between. CDR3 DNA sequence: TGTGCCAGCAGCCCCACGGTTACCTTTTCGAGGACTGAAGCTTTCTTT. Translation: CASSPTVTFSRTEAFF.

V gene TRBV19 combines with J gene TRBJ2-6; the match to TRBD1 covers 7 bases. The germline V gene encodes CDR1 LNHDA and CDR2 SQIVND (reference sequence). This CDR3 contains 19 residues. Trimming took 3 bases from V and 5 from J; bases not matched to a gene: 16. The CDR3 coding sequence is TGTGCCAGTAGTATTTGGGCAGGGGGAGTAGAGCGACGGGCCAACGTCCTGACTTTC. This codes for CASSIWAGGVERRANVLTF.

The chain has TRBV27 and TRBJ2-1, with 9 positions matching TRBD1. The CDR3 runs 15 residues. The germline V gene encodes CDR1 MNHEY and CDR2 SMNVEV (reference sequence). The J segment lost 7 bases and the V segment lost 5 bases, leaving 9 bases of the junction unmatched. In nucleotides, the CDR3 is TGTGCCAGCAGTCTCGACAGGGGGAAATCAAATGAGCAGTTCTTC. Amino acid sequence: CASSLDRGKSNEQFF.

The V and J genes are TRBV6-2 or TRBV6-3 and TRBJ1-6, with 8 positions matching TRBD1. Germline loops: CDR1 MNHEY, CDR2 SVGEGT. There are 15 residues in the CDR3. Trimming at V came to 2 bases and at J to 6 bases, leaving 3 bases not matched to a gene. CDR3 residues: CASSYGTGGNSPLHF. The CDR3 DNA sequence: TGTGCCAGCAGTTACGGGACAGGTGGTAATTCACCCCTCCACTTT.

The J gene is TRBJ2-5, the V gene TRBV4-3; D is perhaps TRBD1 (6 bases). Germline V gene data show CDR1 as LGHNA and CDR2 as YSLEER. Trimming shortened V by 4 bases and J by 4 bases, and 10 bases separated the two germline ends. This CDR3 spans 13 amino acids. The CDR3 DNA is TGCGCCAGCAGCCCCCGGACAGCAGAGACCCAGTACTTC. It specifies CASSPRTAETQYF.

The rearrangement links TRBV7-9 to TRBJ1-1, with D possibly matching TRBD1 (5 bases). The CDR3 totals 14 residues. Trimming removed 6 bases at V and 4 bases at J, with 15 bases between. Germline V gene data show CDR1 as SEHNR and CDR2 as FQNEAQ (reference sequence). The CDR3 protein is CASRQTGGATEAFF. DNA of the CDR3: TGTGCCAGCAGACAAACAGGAGGGGCCACTGAAGCTTTCTTT.

The chain links TRBV13 to TRBJ2-1; possibly TRBD2 for D (6 bases). V lost 2 bases, J lost 7 bases, and 24 bases lay in between. CDR1 and CDR2 (germline): PRHDT, FYEKMQ (reference sequence). CDR3 size: 18 residues. In DNA form, the CDR3 reads TGTGCCAGCAGCTTAATGTTCTCGGAGGGAGTTAATTGGAATGAGCAGTTCTTC. This gives the protein CASSLMFSEGVNWNEQFF.